Presented here are 8 T cell receptor beta chains from one specimen sequenced in a study of sequential checkpoint blockade in melanoma. Treatment of the sample: randomized to nivolumab then ipilimumab (arm A) or the reverse (arm B). Clones were read by immunoSEQ multiplex PCR, and TCRdb kept only the in-frame ones, dropping some. The top ten clones hold about 7.6% of a sample with around 3,500 clones, 20% to 25% of them seen once. Sequenced material: tumor tissue (inferred from file names), taken from a patient given nivolumab and ipilimumab in sequence. The receptors come from a human donor with melanoma.

This chain uses TRBV19 with TRBJ2-2; a weak D match, TRBD1 (5 bases). The CDR3 is made up of 14 amino acids. The ends were cut back, 5 bases at V and 3 bases at J, with 10 bases in the middle. The V gene's germline CDR1 is LNHDA and CDR2 SQIVND (reference sequence). The CDR3 nucleotides read TGTGCCAGTAGTTCACAGGTTTACACCGGGGAGCTGTTTTTT. Its translation is CASSSQVYTGELFF.

By its share, this clone is medium-sized. A junction boundary mismatches the germline segment, possibly from a read error. This rearrangement joins TRBV11-3 to TRBJ1-5, with unresolved D. This CDR3 spans 14 amino acids. Germline V gives CDR1 SGHNT, CDR2 YENEEA. CDR3 DNA: TGTGCCAGCAGCGTAGACGGCTACAATCAGCCCCAGCATTTT. Translating gives CASSVDGYNQPQHF.

This clone has just a few counts. The chain recombines TRBV7-4 with TRBJ2-2; no reliable D call. Germline assignment: CDR1 SGHVT and CDR2 SQSDAQ. V was pared by 6 bases and J by 4 bases, with 9 bases between. This CDR3 comprises 13 residues. CDR3 DNA: TGTGCCAGCAGAGCAGGCTCCACCGGGGAGCTGTTTTTT. Translated: CASRAGSTGELFF.

This chain links TRBV9 with TRBJ2-5; 11 bases match TRBD1. There are 16 residues in the CDR3. From germline, CDR1 is SGDLS and CDR2 YYNGEE. V was pared by 5 bases and J by 0 bases, with 6 bases of the junction left unmatched. The CDR3 sequence is CASSERDRGYQETQYF. The CDR3, as DNA: TGTGCCAGCAGTGAGAGGGACAGGGGGTACCAAGAGACCCAGTACTTC.

This clone was counted ten times or more. The genes are TRBV11-3 and TRBJ2-7, with 9 bases lining up with TRBD1. CDR1 is SGHNT and CDR2 is YENEEA in the germline V gene. The CDR3 contains 16 residues. V dropped 5 bases and J dropped 0; count of bases not matched to a gene: 8. CDR3: CASSGTGPKSSYEQYF. Written as DNA, the CDR3 is TGTGCCAGCAGCGGGACAGGGCCCAAGAGCTCCTACGAGCAGTACTTC.

This clone came up a few times. V is TRBV19 and J is TRBJ1-4, with TRBD1 matching 8 bases. There are 17 residues in the CDR3. Trimming removed 6 bases from V and 3 bases from J; junction bases left unmatched: 12. Germline assignment: CDR1 LNHDA and CDR2 SQIVND (reference sequence). The CDR3, as DNA: TGTGCCAGTAGGAGCTGGACAGGGCCAATACCTAATGAAAAACTGTTTTTT. Translating it yields CASRSWTGPIPNEKLFF. The complete variable domain, with remaining parts taken from reference TRBV19 and TRBJ1-4, reads DGGITQSPKYLFRKEGQNVTLSCEQNLNHDAMYWYRQDPGQGLRLIYYSQIVNDFQKGDIAEGYSVSREKKESFPLTVTSAQKNPTAFYLCASRSWTGPIPNEKLFFGSGTQLSVL.

V and J are TRBV19 and TRBJ2-5; weak D call: TRBD1 (5 bases). Germline loops: CDR1 LNHDA, CDR2 SQIVND (reference sequence). The CDR3 runs 14 residues. V shed 4 bases and J shed 2 bases, with 11 bases lying between them. This CDR3 is CASSTSGIQETQYF. As DNA, the CDR3 is TGTGCCAGTAGTACGTCAGGGATTCAAGAGACCCAGTACTTC.

By sample share, this clone is medium-sized (0.01 to 0.1%). A junction end diverges from the germline sequence, so it may reflect a read error. The rearrangement joins TRBV11-3 to TRBJ2-2; D is uncertain. The CDR3 totals 14 residues. CDR1 is SGHNT, CDR2 YENEEA, per germline. Here the CDR3 reads CASSLEQPTRELFF. The CDR3 DNA follows: TGTGCCAGCAGCTTGGAACAGCCCACCCGGGAGCTGTTTTTT.